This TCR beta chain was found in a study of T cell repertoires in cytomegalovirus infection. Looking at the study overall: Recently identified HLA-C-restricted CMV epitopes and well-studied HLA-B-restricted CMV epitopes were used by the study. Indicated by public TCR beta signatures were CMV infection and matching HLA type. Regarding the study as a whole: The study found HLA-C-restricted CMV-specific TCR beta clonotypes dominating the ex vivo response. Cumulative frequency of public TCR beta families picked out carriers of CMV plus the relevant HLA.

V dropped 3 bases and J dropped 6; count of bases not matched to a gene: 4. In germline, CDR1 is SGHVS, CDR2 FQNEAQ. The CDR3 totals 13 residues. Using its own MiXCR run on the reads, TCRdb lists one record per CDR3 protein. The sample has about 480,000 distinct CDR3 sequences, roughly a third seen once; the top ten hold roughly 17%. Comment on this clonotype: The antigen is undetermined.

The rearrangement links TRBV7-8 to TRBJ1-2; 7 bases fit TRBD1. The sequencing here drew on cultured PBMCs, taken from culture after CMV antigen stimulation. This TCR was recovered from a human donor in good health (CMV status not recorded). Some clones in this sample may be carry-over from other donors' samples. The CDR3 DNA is TGTGCCAGCAGCTTTGATACAGGGGATGGCTACACCTTC. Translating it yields CASSFDTGDGYTF. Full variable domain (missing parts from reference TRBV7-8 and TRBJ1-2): GAGVSQSPRYKVAKRGQDVALRCDPISGHVSLFWYQQALGQGPEFLTYFQNEAQLDKSGLPSDRFFAERPEGSVSTLKIQRTQQEDSAVYLCASSFDTGDGYTFGSGTRLTVV.